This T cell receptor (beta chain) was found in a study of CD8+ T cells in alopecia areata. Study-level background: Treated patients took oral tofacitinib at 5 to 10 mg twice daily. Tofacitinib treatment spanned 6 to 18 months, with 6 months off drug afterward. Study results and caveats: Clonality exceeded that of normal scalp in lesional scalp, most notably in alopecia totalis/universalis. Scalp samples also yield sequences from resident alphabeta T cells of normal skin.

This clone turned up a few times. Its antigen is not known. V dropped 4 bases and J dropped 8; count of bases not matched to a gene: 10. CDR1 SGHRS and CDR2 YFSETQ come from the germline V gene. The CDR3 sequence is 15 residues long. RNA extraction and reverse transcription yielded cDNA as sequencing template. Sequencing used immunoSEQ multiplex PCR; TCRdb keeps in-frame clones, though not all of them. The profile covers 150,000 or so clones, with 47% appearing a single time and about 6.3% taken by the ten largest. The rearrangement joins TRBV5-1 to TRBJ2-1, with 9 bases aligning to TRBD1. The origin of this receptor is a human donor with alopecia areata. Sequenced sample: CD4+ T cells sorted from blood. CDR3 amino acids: CASSGSGQGLDEQFF. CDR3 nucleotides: TGCGCCAGCAGCGGATCGGGACAGGGTCTCGATGAGCAGTTCTTC.